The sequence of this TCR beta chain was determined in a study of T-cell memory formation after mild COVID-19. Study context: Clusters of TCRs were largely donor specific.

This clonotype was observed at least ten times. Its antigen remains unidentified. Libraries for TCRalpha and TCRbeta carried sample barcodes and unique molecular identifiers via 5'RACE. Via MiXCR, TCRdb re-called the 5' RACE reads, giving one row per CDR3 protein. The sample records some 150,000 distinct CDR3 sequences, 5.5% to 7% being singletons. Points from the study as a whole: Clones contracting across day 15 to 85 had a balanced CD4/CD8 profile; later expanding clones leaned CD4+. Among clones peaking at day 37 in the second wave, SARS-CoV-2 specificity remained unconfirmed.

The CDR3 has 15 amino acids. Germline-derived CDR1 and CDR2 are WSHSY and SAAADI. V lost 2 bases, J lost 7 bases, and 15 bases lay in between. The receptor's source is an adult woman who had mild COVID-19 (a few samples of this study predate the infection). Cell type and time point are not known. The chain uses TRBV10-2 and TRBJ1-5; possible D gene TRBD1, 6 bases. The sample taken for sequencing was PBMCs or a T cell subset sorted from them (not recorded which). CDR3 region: CASSENGGGAQPQHF. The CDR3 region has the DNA TGCGCCAGCAGTGAGAACGGGGGGGGCGCCCAGCCCCAGCATTTT.